The 31 T cell receptor beta chains given below trace back to one sample, sequenced in a study of shared clonotypes between healthy human individuals. Sequencing used immunoSEQ multiplex PCR; TCRdb keeps in-frame clones, though not all of them. The sample comprises hundreds of thousands of clones, around 73% of which are singletons, and around 2% rests with the top ten. Sequencing used memory CD4+ T cells sorted from blood. Subset indicated: CD45RA-negative fraction. The origin of the receptors is a woman in her thirties in good health.

The chain uses TRBV25-1 and TRBJ1-1; no definite D call. The CDR3 totals 15 residues. Trimming removed 3 bases at V and 0 bases at J, with 11 bases between. CDR1 is MGHDK and CDR2 is SYGVNS in the germline V gene. CDR3 sequence reads: CASSDLRRVNTEAFF. The CDR3, as DNA: TGTGCCAGCAGTGATCTCAGGAGGGTGAACACTGAAGCTTTCTTT. The full variable domain, completed using reference TRBV25-1 and TRBJ1-1, is EADIYQTPRYLVIGTGKKITLECSQTMGHDKMYWYQQDPGMELHLIHYSYGVNSTEKGDLSSESTVSRIRTEHFPLTLESARPSHTSQYLCASSDLRRVNTEAFFGQGTRLTVV.

V usage is TRBV5-1 and J usage is TRBJ2-7; no clear D gene. This CDR3 contains 13 residues. CDR1 is SGHRS, CDR2 YFSETQ, per germline. The V end was cut by 2 bases, the J end by 0 bases, with 6 bases between. The CDR3 nucleotides are TGCGCCAGCAGCTTTGCCGGCTCCTACGAGCAGTACTTC. Translation gives CASSFAGSYEQYF.

CDR3: CASSLGLEGEPQHF. The DNA of the CDR3 is TGTGCCAGCAGCTTAGGGCTTGAGGGGGAGCCCCAGCATTTT. This sequence joins TRBV7-8 and TRBJ1-5; TRBD1 might be the D (6 bases). Germline values: CDR1 SGHVS, CDR2 FQNEAQ. With 1 base removed from V and 8 bases from J, the gap between germline ends came to 12 bases. This CDR3 is 14 amino acids long.

The V call is TRBV7-9, the J call TRBJ1-1, with D hard to call. The CDR3 sequence is 16 residues long. V lost 5 bases, J lost 1 base, and 17 bases lay in between. Looked up from germline, CDR1 is SEHNR and CDR2 is FQNEAQ (reference sequence). CDR3 residues: CASSPQPGRANTEAFF. CDR3 DNA sequence: TGTGCCAGCAGCCCCCAACCCGGGCGGGCGAACACTGAAGCTTTCTTT. Full variable domain (remainder filled in from reference TRBV7-9 and TRBJ1-1): DTGVSQNPRHKITKRGQNVTFRCDPISEHNRLYWYRQTLGQGPEFLTYFQNEAQLEKSRLLSDRFSAERPKGSFSTLEIQRTEQGDSAMYLCASSPQPGRANTEAFFGQGTRLTVV.

This clone was counted a single time. V is TRBV6-1 and J is TRBJ2-3; D gene unclear. The V and J ends lost 8 bases and 1 base respectively, with 10 bases between them. Germline CDR1 MNHNS, CDR2 SASEGT. The CDR3 covers 13 residues. The CDR3 DNA is TGTGCCAGCGAACCCCCGGGCACAGATACGCAGTATTTT. Protein sequence: CASEPPGTDTQYF.

The V and J genes are TRBV6-5 and TRBJ1-5; unclear D gene. Germline V gene sequence: CDR1 MNHEY, CDR2 SVGAGI. Trimming took off 6 bases at V and 5 bases at J, with 17 bases between the two ends. This CDR3 spans 15 amino acids. The CDR3, as DNA: TGTGCCAGCAGGGCCACCGTGGGTCCCGATCAGCCCCAGCATTTT. Translation: CASRATVGPDQPQHF.

The J gene is TRBJ1-1, the V gene TRBV10-3, with TRBD1 as a possible D gene (6 bases). Germline V gene data show CDR1 as ENHRY and CDR2 as SYGVKD. This CDR3 region has 13 residues. V lost 4 bases and J 3 bases, leaving 9 bases between the germline ends. The CDR3 region is CAISGGGYTEAFF. The CDR3 coding sequence is TGTGCCATCAGTGGGGGGGGCTACACTGAAGCTTTCTTT.

In its sample, this clone was seen a few times. V and J are TRBV28 and TRBJ1-2; D unclear. The CDR3 consists of 14 residues. Per germline, CDR1 MDHEN and CDR2 SYDVKM. Trimming pared 8 bases from V and 1 base from J, leaving 14 bases between. The CDR3: CASRAQAINYGYTF. The CDR3 nucleotides are TGTGCCAGCCGAGCGCAGGCTATTAACTATGGCTACACCTTC.

Only one count was recorded for this clone. The chain carries TRBV11-2 and TRBJ2-7; 12 bases align to TRBD2. The CDR3 consists of 17 residues. Germline assignment: CDR1 SGHAT and CDR2 FQNNGV. The V and J ends lost 5 bases and 4 bases, in that order; junction bases with no gene match: 12. The CDR3 loop reads CASSKDRTSGTVYEQYF. The CDR3 region has the DNA TGTGCCAGCAGCAAAGACAGGACTAGCGGGACGGTATACGAGCAGTACTTC.

The chain joins TRBV2 to TRBJ1-5; 9 nucleotides agree with TRBD1. Germline CDR1 reads SNHLY; CDR2 reads FYNNEI. CDR3 length: 15 residues. The V gene end was trimmed by 6 bases and the J gene end by 7 bases; junction bases not matched to a gene: 10. The CDR3 sequence: CASSLQGAPEQPQHF. The DNA of the CDR3 is TGTGCCAGCAGCTTACAGGGGGCTCCGGAACAGCCCCAGCATTTT.

The chain has TRBV28 and TRBJ2-7, with TRBD2 identical over 7 bases. V was pared by 6 bases and J by 2 bases, with 10 bases of the junction left unmatched. This CDR3 is 15 amino acids long. Germline V gene sequence: CDR1 MDHEN, CDR2 SYDVKM. DNA of the CDR3: TGTGCCAGCAGCGTCCCAGCGGGGATAGCCTACGAGCAGTACTTC. Protein sequence: CASSVPAGIAYEQYF.

This clone showed up just once. The chain carries TRBV28 and TRBJ1-3; D is unresolved. The CDR3 spans 18 residues. Trimming took off 6 bases at V and 0 bases at J, with 21 bases between the two ends. Germline-derived CDR1 and CDR2 are MDHEN and SYDVKM. Here the CDR3 reads CASRFQAGNGVSGNTIYF. CDR3 coding DNA: TGTGCCAGCAGATTTCAGGCCGGTAACGGTGTCTCTGGAAACACCATATATTTT.

V gene TRBV7-2 combines with J gene TRBJ2-7; 10 bases match TRBD1. V lost 1 base, J lost 5 bases, and 8 bases stayed unmatched. The CDR3 consists of 16 residues. CDR1 SGHTA and CDR2 FQGNSA come from the germline V gene. The CDR3, as DNA: TGTGCCAGCAGCTTAGGAGAGCCGACAGGGGGCCACGAGCAGTACTTC. The encoded protein is CASSLGEPTGGHEQYF. The entire variable domain, with the rest obtained from reference TRBV7-2 and TRBJ2-7, is as follows: GAGVSQSPSNKVTEKGKDVELRCDPISGHTALYWYRQSLGQGLEFLIYFQGNSAPDKSGLPSDRFSAERTGGSVSTLTIQRTQQEDSAVYLCASSLGEPTGGHEQYFGPGTRLTVT.

V and J are TRBV18 and TRBJ2-5, with D hard to call. Between the trimmed V and J ends, which lost 1 base and 1 base, there was a span of 10 bases. CDR3 length equals 15 residues. Germline-derived CDR1 and CDR2 are KGHSH and LQKENI. CDR3 region: CASSPLDASQETQYF. Here the CDR3 DNA reads TGTGCCAGCTCACCACTCGATGCCAGCCAAGAGACCCAGTACTTC.

The V gene is TRBV2, the J gene TRBJ1-4; D is uncertain. The CDR3 consists of 16 residues. V was cut by 5 bases and J by 0 bases, with 13 bases left in between. From germline, CDR1 is SNHLY and CDR2 FYNNEI. The CDR3 spells CASSPTGYTTNEKLFF. CDR3 coding DNA: TGTGCCAGCAGTCCTACGGGATATACAACTAATGAAAAACTGTTTTTT.

This clone has a handful of counts. This chain links TRBV30 with TRBJ2-7, with 14 bases lining up with TRBD2. CDR1 and CDR2 from the germline V gene are GTSNPN and SVGIG (reference sequence). CDR3 length: 15 residues. V was clipped by 4 bases and J by 3 bases; unmatched bases: 5. The CDR3 reads CAWTLGLAGVYEQYF. The CDR3 nucleotides read TGTGCCTGGACCTTGGGACTAGCGGGAGTCTACGAGCAGTACTTC.

In this sample, this clone turned up many times. Other DNA sequences from this sample encode an identical CDR3 as well. The rearrangement uses TRBV19 and TRBJ1-5, with D tentatively TRBD1 (5 bases). Germline V CDR1 and CDR2: LNHDA, SQIVND (reference sequence). The V gene lost 3 bases and the J gene lost 0 bases, with 9 bases spanning the gap. The CDR3 length is 15 residues. CDR3 residues: CASSIWGGSNQPQHF. CDR3 coding DNA: TGTGCCAGTAGTATCTGGGGGGGTAGCAATCAGCCCCAGCATTTT.

The chain combines TRBV11-2 with TRBJ1-6; D call uncertain. Trimming took 3 bases from V and 7 from J, leaving 10 bases between them. Germline CDR1 reads SGHAT; CDR2 reads FQNNGV. This CDR3 spans 14 amino acids. CDR3 sequence (DNA): TGTGCCAGCAGCTTCGAGAGCTCAAATTCACCCCTCCACTTT. It translates to CASSFESSNSPLHF.

The chain couples TRBV11-3 to TRBJ2-7; D gene unclear. The CDR3 runs 14 residues. CDR1 SGHNT and CDR2 YENEEA come from the germline V gene. V was shortened by 5 bases and J by 6 bases, with 17 bases between the two germline ends. Here the CDR3 DNA reads TGTGCCAGCAGCCCCCCGTCCTTCCCTCGCGAGCAGTACTTC. It encodes CASSPPSFPREQYF.

This clone was observed a few times. The chain uses TRBV6-4 and TRBJ2-7; the D gene could be TRBD1 or TRBD2 (5 bases each). V was trimmed by 5 bases and J by 5 bases, leaving 19 bases between them. Germline CDR1 and CDR2: MRHNA and SNTAGT. This CDR3 region has 15 residues. The CDR3 coding sequence is TGTGCCAGCAGTCGAGGGGCAGATGAAGGGCACGAGCAGTACTTC. It yields the protein CASSRGADEGHEQYF.

The rearrangement joins TRBV25-1 to TRBJ2-5, with D possibly TRBD2 on 5 matching bases. The CDR3 is made up of 14 amino acids. Germline V lookup: CDR1 MGHDK, CDR2 SYGVNS. With 2 bases removed from V and 7 bases from J, the gap between germline ends came to 14 bases. The CDR3 DNA sequence: TGTGCCAGCAGTGAAATAGGACCGGCGGGGACCCAGTACTTC. Translating gives CASSEIGPAGTQYF.

The chain recombines TRBV6-6 with TRBJ2-1; 9 bases match TRBD2. Trimming at V came to 0 bases and at J to 6 bases, leaving 6 bases not matched to a gene. The CDR3 is 16 residues long. From germline, CDR1 is MNHNY and CDR2 SVGAGI (reference sequence). The CDR3 DNA reads as TGTGCCAGCAGTTACTCGTCTAGCGGGACTCGCAATGAGCAGTTCTTC. It codes for CASSYSSSGTRNEQFF.

This chain uses TRBV30 with TRBJ2-7; D remains ambiguous. Trimming left V 1 base short and J 4 bases short, with 5 bases between. Germline lookup yields CDR1 GTSNPN and CDR2 SVGIG (reference sequence). The CDR3 spans 11 residues. The CDR3 DNA reads TGTGCCTGGAGTGCACAGTACGAGCAGTACTTC. Protein product: CAWSAQYEQYF.

This rearrangement joins TRBV15 to TRBJ2-3; 7 nucleotides align to TRBD2. Looked up from germline, CDR1 is LNHNV and CDR2 is YYDKDF (reference sequence). The CDR3 is made up of 16 amino acids. J gave up 1 base and V 0 bases, and 4 bases lay outside the gene matches. The CDR3, as DNA: TGTGCCACCAGCAGAGATATTGGGGGGGGCACAGATACGCAGTATTTT. It specifies CATSRDIGGGTDTQYF.

The chain recombines TRBV5-1 with TRBJ2-7; 9 bases are shared with TRBD1. The length of the CDR3 is 16 residues. In germline, CDR1 is SGHRS, CDR2 YFSETQ. Trimming took 0 bases from V and 2 from J; bases not matched to a gene: 6. For the CDR3, the DNA is TGCGCCAGCAGCTTGGCGTCGAGGACAGGGGCCTACGAGCAGTACTTC. Its protein is CASSLASRTGAYEQYF. Together with reference TRBV5-1 and TRBJ2-7, the CDR3 gives the full variable domain: KAGVTQTPRYLIKTRGQQVTLSCSPISGHRSVSWYQQTPGQGLQFLFEYFSETQRNKGNFPGRFSGRQFSNSRSEMNVSTLELGDSALYLCASSLASRTGAYEQYFGPGTRLTVT.

The table lists this clone with many counts. The chain uses TRBV6-5 and TRBJ1-2; 9 positions agree with TRBD1. J lost 8 bases, V lost 5 bases, and 9 bases had no gene match. This CDR3 contains 14 residues. Looked up from germline, CDR1 is MNHEY and CDR2 is SVGAGI. The CDR3 DNA follows: TGTGCCAGCAGTACGGGACAGGGAAGGGAGGGCTACACCTTC. Its translation: CASSTGQGREGYTF.

The chain has TRBV5-1 and TRBJ2-3; TRBD2 matches 7 bases. Unmatched junction bases numbered 11, after V lost 4 bases and J lost 0 bases. This CDR3 spans 17 amino acids. The germline gives CDR1 SGHRS, CDR2 YFSETQ. The DNA of the CDR3 is TGCGCCAGCAGCCCGGCGGGGGATATATATAGCACAGATACGCAGTATTTT. Translated: CASSPAGDIYSTDTQYF.

This clone was observed many times. The chain joins TRBV30 to TRBJ1-5, with 8 bases that match TRBD1. Germline V gene sequence: CDR1 GTSNPN, CDR2 SVGIG (reference sequence). CDR3 size: 14 residues. With V trimmed by 0 bases and J by 10 bases, 8 bases remained unmatched. The CDR3 nucleotides read TGTGCCTGGAGTGTAAGGCAGGGGGCCGACCCCCAGCATTTT. Its translation: CAWSVRQGADPQHF.

With regard to this clone: One end of the junction is discordant with germline, which a read error may explain. The V call is TRBV11-2, the J call TRBJ2-1; TRBD2 might be the D (6 bases). The CDR3 totals 16 residues. Germline lookup yields CDR1 SGHAT and CDR2 FQNNGV. The CDR3, as DNA: TGTGCCAGCAGCTTAGGAGGCGGGACCTCCTACAGTGAGCAGTTCTTC. It is translated as CASSLGGGTSYSEQFF.

CDR3 in DNA: TGTGCCAGCAGCGCCCCAGAAGGACTGTCCTACGAGCAGTACTTC. It encodes CASSAPEGLSYEQYF. The chain carries TRBV2 and TRBJ2-7; a weak D match, TRBD2 (5 bases). Deletions cut 6 bases from V and 1 base from J, with 16 bases between. Looked up from germline, CDR1 is SNHLY and CDR2 is FYNNEI. The CDR3 is 15 amino acids.

This clone was detected a few times. The chain uses TRBV6-1 and TRBJ2-3; 8 positions match TRBD1. After removal of 3 bases from V and 1 base from J, the junction contained 3 bases not matched to a gene. The CDR3 length is 15 residues. Germline V gene lookup returns CDR1 MNHNS and CDR2 SASEGT. CDR3 residues: CASSDVGQGTDTQYF. CDR3 DNA sequence: TGTGCCAGCAGTGACGTGGGACAGGGCACAGATACGCAGTATTTT.